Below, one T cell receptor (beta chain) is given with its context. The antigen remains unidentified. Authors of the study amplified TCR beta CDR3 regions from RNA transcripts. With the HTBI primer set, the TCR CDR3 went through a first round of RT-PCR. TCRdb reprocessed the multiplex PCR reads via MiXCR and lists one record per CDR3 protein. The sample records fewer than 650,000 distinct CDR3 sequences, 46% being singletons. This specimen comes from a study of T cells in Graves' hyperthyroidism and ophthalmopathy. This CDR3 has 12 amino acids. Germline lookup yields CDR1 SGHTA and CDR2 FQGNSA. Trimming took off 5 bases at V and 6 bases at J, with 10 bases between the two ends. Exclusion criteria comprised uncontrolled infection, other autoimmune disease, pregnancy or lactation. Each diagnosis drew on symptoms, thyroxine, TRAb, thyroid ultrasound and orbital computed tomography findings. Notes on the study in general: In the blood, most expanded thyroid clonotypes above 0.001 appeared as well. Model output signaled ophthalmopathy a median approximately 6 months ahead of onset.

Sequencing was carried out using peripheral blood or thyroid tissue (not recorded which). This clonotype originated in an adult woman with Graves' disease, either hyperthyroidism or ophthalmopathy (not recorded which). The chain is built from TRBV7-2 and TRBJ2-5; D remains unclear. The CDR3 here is CASSLSRQTQYF. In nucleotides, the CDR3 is TGTGCCAGCAGCCTTAGCCGACAGACCCAGTACTTC.